Each of the 27 T cell receptor beta chains below was sequenced from the same sample in a study of cytomegalovirus exposure and HLA in healthy donors. PCR primers comprised 60 Vbeta and 13 Jbeta primers. Clones were sequenced by immunoSEQ multiplex PCR, and TCRdb holds only the in-frame ones, with some missing. Among 55,000 to 75,000 clones listed, roughly 80% were seen once. Sequencing was performed on PBMCs. Receptors originate from a girl under 18 in good health and CMV-seropositive.

The rearrangement uses TRBV20-1 and TRBJ2-5; D is unresolved. Per germline, CDR1 DFQATT and CDR2 SNEGSKA (reference sequence). The CDR3 runs 11 residues. With 6 bases removed from V and 7 bases from J, the gap between germline ends came to 12 bases. Here the CDR3 reads CSATHSRTQYF. CDR3 DNA: TGCAGTGCCACCCATAGCCGGACCCAGTACTTC.

As DNA, the CDR3 is TGCAGCGCTAACCGCGGGACAGGACGAGGAGTTCACCCTGGAGATACGCAGTATTTT. Translating it yields CSANRGTGRGVHPGDTQYF. The V and J genes are TRBV29-1 and TRBJ2-3; the match to TRBD1 covers 8 bases. Trimming took 7 bases from V and 5 from J; bases not matched to a gene: 26. There are 19 residues in the CDR3. CDR1 SQVTM and CDR2 ANQGSEA come from the germline V gene.

This rearrangement joins TRBV7-6 to TRBJ2-2; the D gene is possibly TRBD1 (6 bases). The CDR3 covers 16 residues. Germline CDR1 reads SGHVS; CDR2 reads FNYEAQ. V dropped 1 base and J dropped 10 bases, with 19 bases sitting between them. CDR3 amino acids: CASSLVGVQGSAELFF. CDR3 coding DNA: TGTGCCAGCAGCTTAGTAGGTGTACAGGGAAGTGCGGAGCTGTTTTTT.

This chain joins TRBV30 and TRBJ1-5; the match to TRBD1 covers 7 bases. CDR3 length: 14 amino acids. CDR1 GTSNPN and CDR2 SVGIG come from the germline V gene (reference sequence). V lost 2 bases and J lost 6; bases outside the gene matches: 7. This chain's CDR3 is CAWSQGGAGQPQHF. The CDR3, as DNA: TGTGCCTGGAGTCAAGGGGGCGCGGGTCAGCCCCAGCATTTT.

This clone has only a few counts. The chain recombines TRBV28 with TRBJ1-4; possibly TRBD1 for D (5 bases). This CDR3 contains 15 residues. Trimming removed 3 bases from V and 7 bases from J, with 15 bases in between. CDR1 and CDR2 from the germline V gene are MDHEN and SYDVKM. The CDR3 sequence: CASSLVEGVSEKLFF. The DNA for the CDR3 is TGTGCCAGCAGTTTGGTTGAAGGGGTTAGTGAAAAACTGTTTTTT.

A few counts support this clone. The chain uses TRBV5-1 and TRBJ1-2, with D uncertain. V lost 1 base to trimming and J lost 5 bases, with 15 bases between them. CDR3 length equals 15 residues. Germline V lookup: CDR1 SGHRS, CDR2 YFSETQ. The CDR3 loop reads CASSLSEGARYGYTF. CDR3 nucleotides: TGCGCCAGCAGCTTGAGTGAGGGTGCAAGGTATGGCTACACCTTC.

By frequency in the sample, this clone is medium-sized. This rearrangement joins TRBV11-2 to TRBJ2-5, with 14 bases lining up with TRBD2. This CDR3 spans 16 amino acids. V trimming: 3 bases; J trimming: 3 bases; junction bases outside the gene matches: 3. Germline V gives CDR1 SGHAT, CDR2 FQNNGV. The CDR3 sequence: CASSFPGLAGEETQYF. The CDR3 DNA follows: TGTGCCAGCAGCTTTCCGGGACTAGCGGGGGAAGAGACCCAGTACTTC.

This chain joins TRBV28 and TRBJ1-2; D is ambiguous. CDR1 and CDR2 from the germline V gene are MDHEN and SYDVKM. Between the trimmed V and J ends, which lost 1 base and 8 bases, there was a span of 11 bases. The CDR3 length is 13 residues. In DNA form, the CDR3 reads TGTGCCAGCAGTTTATCCGGGGTTTCGGGCTACACCTTC. It is translated as CASSLSGVSGYTF.

The V call is TRBV2, the J call TRBJ1-1, with a possible D match to TRBD1 (5 bases). V shed 7 bases and J shed 1 base, with 13 bases lying between them. CDR3 size: 14 residues. Looked up from germline, CDR1 is SNHLY and CDR2 is FYNNEI. The CDR3, as DNA: TGTGCCAGCACACTCGCCACAGGGAACACTGAAGCTTTCTTT. Translation gives CASTLATGNTEAFF.

The CDR3 DNA reads as TGCGCCAGCAGCCAAGCACTAGCGGGAGGAGTAGATACGCAGTATTTT. This encodes CASSQALAGGVDTQYF. The V gene is TRBV4-3, the J gene TRBJ2-3, with 12 bases matching TRBD2. Germline V lookup: CDR1 LGHNA, CDR2 YSLEER. The CDR3 contains 16 residues. The ends lost 1 base at V and 5 bases at J; junction bases unmatched: 4.

In its sample, this clone was seen a few times. The chain links TRBV4-1 to TRBJ1-1, with D possibly being TRBD1 (5 bases). This CDR3 is 13 amino acids long. V was pared by 4 bases and J by 8 bases, with 14 bases between. Germline V gene data show CDR1 as MGHRA and CDR2 as YSYEKL. CDR3 bases: TGCGCCAGCAGCCCTCCCCAGCAGGGAGAAGCTTTCTTT. Amino acid sequence: CASSPPQQGEAFF.

This chain connects TRBV14 to TRBJ1-1; no clear D. This CDR3 has 15 amino acids. CDR1 SGHDN and CDR2 FVKESK come from the germline V gene. The V end was cut by 6 bases, the J end by 0 bases, with 14 bases between. The CDR3: CASRPIGEMNTEAFF. The CDR3 nucleotides are TGTGCCAGCAGGCCAATTGGGGAGATGAACACTGAAGCTTTCTTT.

The CDR3 is CSVGGQMYTEAFF. DNA of the CDR3: TGCAGCGTTGGGGGACAGATGTACACTGAAGCTTTCTTT. V is TRBV29-1 and J is TRBJ1-1; 7 bases are a match to TRBD1. Germline values: CDR1 SQVTM, CDR2 ANQGSEA. V shed 4 bases and J 3 bases; nucleotides not matched to a gene: 5. The CDR3 totals 13 residues. Full variable domain (outside the CDR3, taken from reference TRBV29-1 and TRBJ1-1): SAVISQKPSRDICQRGTSLTIQCQVDSQVTMMFWYRQQPGQSLTLIATANQGSEATYESGFVIDKFPISRPNLTFSTLTVSNMSPEDSSIYLCSVGGQMYTEAFFGQGTRLTVV.

The chain couples TRBV19 to TRBJ2-1; the match to TRBD2 covers 14 bases. V lost 5 bases, J lost 8 bases, and 17 bases stayed unmatched. The CDR3 contains 19 residues. The V gene's germline CDR1 is LNHDA and CDR2 SQIVND (reference sequence). DNA of the CDR3: TGTGCCAGTAGTCCACGACTAGCGGGAGGGCCTAACGTGTGGTATGAGCAGTTCTTC. Translating gives CASSPRLAGGPNVWYEQFF.

The chain employs TRBV18 and TRBJ2-7; TRBD2 matches 7 bases. The V segment lost 7 bases and the J segment 6 bases; nucleotides outside the gene matches: 12. This CDR3 is built from 14 residues. CDR1 is KGHSH and CDR2 is LQKENI in the germline V gene. CDR3 amino acids: CASFAERGGLEQYF. CDR3 DNA: TGTGCCAGCTTCGCTGAGCGGGGAGGGCTCGAGCAGTACTTC.

This chain connects TRBV19 to TRBJ2-7; D is ambiguous. The CDR3 length is 15 residues. The V end lost 5 bases, the J end lost 4 bases, and 18 bases lay between the germline ends. The germline gives CDR1 LNHDA, CDR2 SQIVND (reference sequence). As DNA, the CDR3 is TGTGCCAGTAGTCTCAATGACCTAGTAGGATACGAGCAGTACTTC. Protein: CASSLNDLVGYEQYF.

The chain uses TRBV2 and TRBJ1-5, with D possibly TRBD1 on 6 matching bases. The V end lost 5 bases, the J end lost 4 bases, and 12 bases lay between the germline ends. In germline, CDR1 is SNHLY, CDR2 FYNNEI. The length of the CDR3 is 14 residues. CDR3 in amino acids: CASSMTGRNQPQHF. DNA of the CDR3: TGTGCCAGCAGTATGACAGGCCGGAATCAGCCCCAGCATTTT.

V gene TRBV6-4 combines with J gene TRBJ2-1, with TRBD2 as a possible D gene (5 bases). Trimming pared 4 bases from V and 8 bases from J, leaving 18 bases between. CDR1 is MRHNA, CDR2 SNTAGT, per germline. There are 15 residues in the CDR3. This CDR3 is CASSAQPGLGDEQFF. The CDR3 DNA follows: TGTGCCAGCAGTGCCCAGCCAGGACTCGGGGATGAGCAGTTCTTC.

The count of this clone is one. CDR3 DNA sequence: TGTGCCAGCAGCTTTAAGGGACAGGGTATAGCTTTCTTT. Its protein product is CASSFKGQGIAFF. The chain combines TRBV7-8 with TRBJ1-1, with 9 bases fitting TRBD1. This CDR3 spans 13 amino acids. Germline-derived CDR1 and CDR2 are SGHVS and FQNEAQ. V shed 3 bases and J 10 bases; nucleotides not matched to a gene: 6.

The V gene is TRBV30, the J gene TRBJ2-7, with a tentative D call TRBD1 (5 bases). Trimming removed 2 bases from V and 2 bases from J, with 10 bases in between. Germline V gene data show CDR1 as GTSNPN and CDR2 as SVGIG (reference sequence). This CDR3 has 13 residues. The CDR3 sequence is CAWSLRQTYEQYF. The CDR3, as DNA: TGTGCCTGGAGTCTCAGACAGACCTACGAGCAGTACTTC.

V is TRBV6-1 and J is TRBJ1-4; possibly TRBD1 for D (6 bases). This CDR3 comprises 15 residues. The V and J ends lost 8 bases and 4 bases respectively, with 17 bases between them. The germline CDR1 and CDR2 sequences are MNHNS and SASEGT. The CDR3 sequence: CASGTGSSLNEKLFF. Here the CDR3 DNA reads TGTGCCAGCGGTACAGGGTCGAGTCTTAATGAAAAACTGTTTTTT.

The chain couples TRBV2 to TRBJ1-4; the D is unclear. Germline CDR1 reads SNHLY; CDR2 reads FYNNEI. V was shortened by 5 bases and J by 1 base, with 20 bases between the two germline ends. The CDR3 sequence is 18 residues long. CDR3 amino acids: CASSKGRGSRITNEKLFF. The CDR3 bases are TGTGCCAGCAGTAAAGGCCGGGGTAGCCGCATAACTAATGAAAAACTGTTTTTT. The full variable domain, with the rest looked up from reference TRBV2 and TRBJ1-4, is EPEVTQTPSHQVTQMGQEVILRCVPISNHLYFYWYRQILGQKVEFLVSFYNNEISEKSEIFDDQFSVERPDGSNFTLKIRSTKLEDSAMYFCASSKGRGSRITNEKLFFGSGTQLSVL.

The genes are TRBV6-5 and TRBJ2-7; tentatively, D is TRBD1 (5 bases). Germline V lookup: CDR1 MNHEY, CDR2 SVGAGI. V was cut by 0 bases and J by 2 bases, with 14 bases left in between. CDR3 length equals 16 residues. The CDR3 spells CASSYSLDSTPYEQYF. CDR3 DNA sequence: TGTGCCAGCAGTTACTCCCTCGACAGTACCCCCTACGAGCAGTACTTC.

The chain carries TRBV30 and TRBJ2-5, with 8 positions matching TRBD2. V was pared by 5 bases and J by 4 bases, with 6 bases of the junction left unmatched. This CDR3 region has 13 residues. From germline, CDR1 is GTSNPN and CDR2 SVGIG (reference sequence). The CDR3 DNA reads TGTGCCTGGGCGGCTAGCGGGCGAGAGACCCAGTACTTC. This sequence encodes CAWAASGRETQYF.

This chain connects TRBV6-1 to TRBJ1-2; D not certain. Germline V gene sequence: CDR1 MNHNS, CDR2 SASEGT. Trimming removed 2 bases at V and 4 bases at J, with 17 bases between. The CDR3 extends over 16 amino acids. CDR3 nucleotide sequence: TGTGCCAGCAGTGAAACTCCCTCGGGATCCTCCTATGGCTACACCTTC. Amino acids: CASSETPSGSSYGYTF.

The chain employs TRBV5-4 and TRBJ2-1; 10 bases agree with TRBD1. After removal of 4 bases from V and 8 bases from J, the junction contained 9 bases not matched to a gene. CDR1 is SGHNT and CDR2 is YYREEE in the germline V gene (reference sequence). The CDR3 consists of 15 residues. The CDR3, as DNA: TGTGCCAGCAGCCCCGGGACAGGGGAAGTCCATGAGCAGTTCTTC. It translates to CASSPGTGEVHEQFF.

The chain has TRBV7-9 and TRBJ2-6; TRBD1 might be the D (5 bases). The CDR3 totals 16 residues. V was cut by 5 bases and J by 3 bases, with 14 bases left in between. Per germline, CDR1 SEHNR and CDR2 FQNEAQ (reference sequence). The CDR3 DNA sequence: TGTGCCAGCAGCCCAACCGGAACAGGTGGGGCCAACGTCCTGACTTTC. This gives the protein CASSPTGTGGANVLTF.